Described below is a single T cell receptor beta chain sequence and its context. Sequencing was performed with immunoSEQ multiplex PCR; in TCRdb, only in-frame clones are kept and a portion is missing. The sample holds some 300,000 clones, roughly 91% seen once. Participant age was roughly 18 to 89 years, and participants resided in fewer than 30 US areas. Membership in each cohort depended on participant-reported clinical history. The ends were cut back, 1 base at V and 0 bases at J, with 6 bases in the middle. The CDR3 is made up of 15 amino acids. Germline V CDR1 and CDR2: MNHEY, SMNVEV (reference sequence). This sample was included in a study of blood T cell repertoires in COVID-19.

The sequenced sample was PBMCs or T cells enriched from blood (not recorded which). V usage is TRBV27 and J usage is TRBJ2-2, with D uncertain. The receptor was derived from a woman aged 50 to 60 who had been exposed to COVID-19. The CDR3 DNA follows: TGTGCCAGCAGTTTATTCCTCGCGAACACCGGGGAGCTGTTTTTT. Translated, it gives CASSLFLANTGELFF.